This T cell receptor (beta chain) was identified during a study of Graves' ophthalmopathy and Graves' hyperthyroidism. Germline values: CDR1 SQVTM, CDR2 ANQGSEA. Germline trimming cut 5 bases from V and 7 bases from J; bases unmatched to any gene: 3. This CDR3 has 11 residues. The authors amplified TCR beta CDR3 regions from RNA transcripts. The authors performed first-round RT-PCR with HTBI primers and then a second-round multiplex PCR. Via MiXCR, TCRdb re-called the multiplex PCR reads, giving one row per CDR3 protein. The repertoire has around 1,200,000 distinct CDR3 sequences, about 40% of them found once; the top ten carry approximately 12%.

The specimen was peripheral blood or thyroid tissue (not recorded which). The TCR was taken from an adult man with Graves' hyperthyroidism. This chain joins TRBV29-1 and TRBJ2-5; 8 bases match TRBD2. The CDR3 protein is CSVPAGGTQYF. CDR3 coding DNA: TGCAGCGTTCCGGCGGGGGGGACCCAGTACTTC.